A single T cell receptor (beta chain) is shown here with its context. Its target is unknown. The data derive from a study of T cell responses to AZD1222 COVID-19 vaccine. Whole-study results and caveats: White British people made up most donors, females outnumbered males, and clonal diversity was possibly underestimated. After the peak T cell response, and only then, were repertoires sampled. Vaccine-related CD4 TCRs covered spike, predominating at 160-218 and 743-854.

Investigators merged groups given second doses at roughly 4 or roughly 12 weeks. Profiling relied on immunoSEQ multiplex PCR, and the TCRdb table lists in-frame clones only, not all of them. The sample has 140,000 to 150,000 clones; roughly 90% are singletons. The germline V and J ends were trimmed by 0 bases and 0 bases, with 7 bases remaining between them. The CDR3 consists of 15 residues. Per germline, CDR1 SGDLS and CDR2 YYNGEE. Sequences were derived from peripheral blood, sampled 28 days after the second AZD1222 dose. The sequence was obtained from an adult who received the AZD1222 COVID-19 vaccine. The chain has TRBV9 and TRBJ2-1, with D unresolved. The CDR3: CASSVVPSSYNEQFF. The DNA of the CDR3 is TGTGCCAGCAGCGTAGTTCCTAGCTCCTACAATGAGCAGTTCTTC.